This T cell receptor beta chain stems from a study of regulatory T cells in long-lasting Graves disease. Worth noting for this clonotype: What it binds is not known.

For TCR beta, libraries came from iRepertoire HTBI primers and Arm-PCR of CDR3 regions. TCRdb itself ran the multiplex PCR reads through MiXCR, one entry per CDR3 protein. The top ten clones hold 6.5% to 10% of a sample with roughly 500,000 distinct CDR3 sequences, under 25% of them seen once. Sample time point: persistent/refractory GD, antithyroid drugs over 5 years with positive TRAb. Preparation of the TCR library used RNA extracted from PBMCs. Study-level findings and limits: Persistent cases favored TRBV28, TRBJ1-2 and TRBJ2-5. Relative to newly diagnosed Graves' patients, persistent ones had lower TCR diversity. The study found persistent patients shared more public clonotypes (fewer than 3,000) than new patients (around 870).

CDR3 size: 12 residues. Germline values: CDR1 LNHDA, CDR2 SQIVND (reference sequence). The V segment lost 10 bases and the J segment 3 bases; nucleotides outside the gene matches: 6. The source material was peripheral blood mononuclear cells (PBMCs), sampled when the disease was refractory, from a patient treated with antithyroid drugs. The rearrangement joins TRBV19 to TRBJ2-7; 7 positions agree with TRBD2. This clonotype was obtained from a female donor with Graves disease. The CDR3 loop is CATPGGNYEQYF. For the CDR3, the DNA is TGTGCCACCCCCGGGGGGAACTACGAGCAGTACTTC.